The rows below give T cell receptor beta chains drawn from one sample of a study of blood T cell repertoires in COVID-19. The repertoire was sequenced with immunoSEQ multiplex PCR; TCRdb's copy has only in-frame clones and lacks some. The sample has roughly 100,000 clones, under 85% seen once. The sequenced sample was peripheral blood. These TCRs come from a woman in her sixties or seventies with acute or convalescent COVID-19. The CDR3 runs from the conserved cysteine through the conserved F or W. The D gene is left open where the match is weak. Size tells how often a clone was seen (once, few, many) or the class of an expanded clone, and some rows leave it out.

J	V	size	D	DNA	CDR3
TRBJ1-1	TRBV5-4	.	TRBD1	TGTGCCAGCAGCACTGGACAGGGCGTAACTGAAGCTTTCTTT	CASSTGQGVTEAFF
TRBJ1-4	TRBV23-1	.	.	TGCGCCAGCCCCGGGAGTGAAAAACTGTTTTTT	CASPGSEKLFF
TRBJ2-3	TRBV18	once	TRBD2	TGTGCCAGCTCACCCGGACTAGCGGGAGTTGGAGATACGCAGTATTTT	CASSPGLAGVGDTQYF
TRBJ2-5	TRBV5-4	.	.	TGTGCCAGCAGGGTTTGGGACAAGGAGACCCAGTACTTC	CASRVWDKETQYF
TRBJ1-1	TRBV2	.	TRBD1	TGTGCCAGCAGTGATCCGGGACAGACCCCGAACACTGAAGCTTTCTTT	CASSDPGQTPNTEAFF
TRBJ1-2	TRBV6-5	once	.	TGTGCCAGCAGCCTCCCAGGGGTATTAGGCTACACCTTC	CASSLPGVLGYTF
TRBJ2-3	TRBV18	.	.	TGTGCCAGCTCACCCCGGGTATCGGTGACAGATACGCAGTATTTT	CASSPRVSVTDTQYF
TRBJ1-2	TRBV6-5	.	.	TGTGCCAGCAGTCTATATAAAGGGGCTAACTATGGCTACACCTTC	CASSLYKGANYGYTF
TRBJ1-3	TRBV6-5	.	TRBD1	TGTGCCAGCAGCTCGGACAGGAGCCATGGAAACACCATATATTTT	CASSSDRSHGNTIYF
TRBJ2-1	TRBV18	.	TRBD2	TGTGCCAGCTCCCCGGGACTAGAGTTTGGCAATGAGCAGTTCTTC	CASSPGLEFGNEQFF
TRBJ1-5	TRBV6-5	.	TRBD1	TGTGCCAGCCGACAGGGGGATCAGCCCCAGCATTTT	CASRQGDQPQHF
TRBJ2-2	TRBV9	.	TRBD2	TGTGCCAGCAGCGCCAGACTAGCGGGGAACACCGGGGAGCTGTTTTTT	CASSARLAGNTGELFF
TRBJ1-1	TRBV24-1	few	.	TGTGCCACCCGGAACACTGAAGCTTTCTTT	CATRNTEAFF
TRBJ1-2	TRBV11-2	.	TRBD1	TGTGCCAGCAGCTCCCAGCGACAGGGTCTTTTCATCACCTTC	CASSSQRQGLFITF
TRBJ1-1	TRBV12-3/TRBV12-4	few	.	TGTGCCAGCAGCGCGGGGGGCGAAGCTTTCTTT	CASSAGGEAFF
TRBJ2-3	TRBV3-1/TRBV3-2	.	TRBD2	TGTGCCAGCAGCCAAGAGATGGCTAGCGGGACTAGCACAGATACGCAGTATTTT	CASSQEMASGTSTDTQYF